The 29 T cell receptor beta chains listed next were all sequenced from one sample in a study of T cell repertoires in ileal Crohn's disease. Sequenced by immunoSEQ multiplex PCR; TCRdb stores in-frame clones only, minus some. The data hold 15,000 or so clones, with about 85% observed a single time. Source material: ileal tissue. Receptors were obtained from an adult with Crohn's disease.

This clone came up a few times. The rearrangement links TRBV2 to TRBJ1-1, with D maybe TRBD1 (6 bases). The CDR3 totals 17 residues. Germline V gene lookup returns CDR1 SNHLY and CDR2 FYNNEI. V was cut by 6 bases and J by 6 bases, with 26 bases left in between. CDR3 DNA: TGTGCCAGCAGCGTTTATTCGTTGGGGGCGGGTTCTTCTGAAGCTTTCTTT. This sequence encodes CASSVYSLGAGSSEAFF.

The rearrangement links TRBV6-1 to TRBJ1-5; possibly TRBD1 for D (5 bases). V lost 2 bases and J lost 3, with 20 bases in between. CDR1 and CDR2 from the germline V gene are MNHNS and SASEGT. The CDR3 extends over 18 amino acids. The DNA of the CDR3 is TGTGCCAGCAGTGAACAAGGCTCAGGGAATCTTATCAATCAGCCCCAGCATTTT. Amino acids: CASSEQGSGNLINQPQHF.

J is TRBJ2-1 and V is TRBV10-3, with 9 bases identical to TRBD2. The V and J ends lost 7 bases and 5 bases, in that order; junction bases with no gene match: 9. CDR3 length: 15 amino acids. Germline V gene lookup returns CDR1 ENHRY and CDR2 SYGVKD. The CDR3 sequence is CAIKLGTSPNNEQFF. The CDR3 DNA reads TGTGCCATCAAGCTTGGGACTAGCCCTAACAATGAGCAGTTCTTC.

V and J are TRBV19 and TRBJ2-7; TRBD2 agrees at 8 bases. There are 16 residues in the CDR3. Germline assignment: CDR1 LNHDA and CDR2 SQIVND (reference sequence). J lost 0 bases, V lost 5 bases, and 9 bases had no gene match. This CDR3 reads CASSPRGAGDSYEQYF. The CDR3 DNA reads TGTGCCAGTAGTCCCCGGGGAGCGGGGGACTCCTACGAGCAGTACTTC.

V and J are TRBV19 and TRBJ2-7; 7 bases match TRBD2. Germline-derived CDR1 and CDR2 are LNHDA and SQIVND (reference sequence). Losses at the gene ends were 3 bases for V and 3 bases for J; bases not matched to a gene: 8. The CDR3 length is 15 residues. The CDR3 here is CASSILAGKGYEQYF. In DNA, the CDR3 is TGTGCCAGTAGTATTTTAGCGGGTAAGGGCTACGAGCAGTACTTC.

The table lists this clone with a few counts. The chain combines TRBV7-9 with TRBJ2-7, with D possibly being TRBD1 (6 bases). V lost 0 bases and J 4 bases, leaving 10 bases between the germline ends. Germline loops: CDR1 SEHNR, CDR2 FQNEAQ (reference sequence). The CDR3 loop spans 14 amino acids. Here the CDR3 DNA reads TGTGCCAGCAGCTTAGCGAACAGGGAATACGAGCAGTACTTC. It codes for CASSLANREYEQYF.

The V call is TRBV19, the J call TRBJ2-5; the match to TRBD2 covers 9 bases. Germline CDR1 LNHDA, CDR2 SQIVND (reference sequence). The CDR3 covers 18 residues. The trim removed 3 bases at V and 5 bases at J, leaving 16 bases unmatched. The CDR3 sequence is CASSMRTGGRARTETQYF. In nucleotides, the CDR3 is TGTGCCAGTAGTATGAGGACTGGCGGGAGGGCCCGGACGGAGACCCAGTACTTC.

The rearrangement links TRBV5-1 to TRBJ1-2, with 7 positions matching TRBD1. CDR3 length equals 14 residues. V gave up 2 bases and J gave up 4 bases; unmatched junction bases: 5. The germline gives CDR1 SGHRS, CDR2 YFSETQ. CDR3 coding DNA: TGCGCCAGCAGCTTATCCGGGACAGCCTATGGCTACACCTTC. This codes for CASSLSGTAYGYTF.

Comment on this clone: The sample has other DNA sequences that encode this CDR3 too. The gene calls are TRBV15 and TRBJ2-5, with D perhaps matching TRBD2 (6 bases). There are 17 residues in the CDR3. V lost 3 bases, J lost 5 bases, and 22 bases lay in between. The germline V gene has CDR1 LNHNV and CDR2 YYDKDF (reference sequence). Here the CDR3 reads CATSRGNLAWVLETQYF. DNA of the CDR3: TGTGCCACCAGCAGGGGAAACCTAGCGTGGGTTTTGGAGACCCAGTACTTC.

V gene TRBV7-7 combines with J gene TRBJ1-1; weak D call: TRBD1 (5 bases). This CDR3 region has 13 residues. From germline, CDR1 is SSHAT and CDR2 FNYEAQ (reference sequence). The V end was cut by 2 bases, the J end by 4 bases, with 8 bases between. CDR3 sequence reads: CASSLSQGTEAFF. The DNA of the CDR3 is TGTGCCAGCAGCTTATCCCAGGGCACTGAAGCTTTCTTT.

The CDR3 sequence is CASSLDNRESNEQFF. In DNA form, the CDR3 reads TGTGCCAGCAGCTTAGATAACAGGGAAAGCAATGAGCAGTTCTTC. This sequence joins TRBV7-2 and TRBJ2-1; TRBD1 might be the D (6 bases). Germline lookup yields CDR1 SGHTA and CDR2 FQGNSA. The CDR3 has 15 residues. The V and J ends lost 1 base and 6 bases respectively, with 13 bases between them.

The rearrangement joins TRBV30 to TRBJ1-3; 8 positions agree with TRBD1. The CDR3 is 13 residues long. The germline CDR1 and CDR2 sequences are GTSNPN and SVGIG (reference sequence). V lost 5 bases and J lost 0; bases outside the gene matches: 0. CDR3 DNA sequence: TGTGCCTGGGACAGGGGCTCTGGAAACACCATATATTTT. Translated: CAWDRGSGNTIYF. Combining the CDR3 with reference TRBV30 and TRBJ1-3 gives the whole variable domain SQTIHQWPATLVQPVGSPLSLECTVEGTSNPNLYWYRQAAGRGLQLLFYSVGIGQISSEVPQNLSASRPQDRQFILSSKKLLLSDSGFYLCAWDRGSGNTIYFGEGSWLTVV.

This clone is labeled medium-sized (0.01 to 0.1%). CDR3 in DNA: TGCGCCAGCAGCTTGGACGGGAGGGCTCACGAGCAGTACTTC. Its protein product is CASSLDGRAHEQYF. This rearrangement joins TRBV5-1 to TRBJ2-7, with TRBD2 matching 8 bases. Germline V lookup: CDR1 SGHRS, CDR2 YFSETQ. The CDR3 has 14 amino acids. Trimming at V came to 0 bases and at J to 5 bases, leaving 4 bases not matched to a gene.

The chain employs TRBV11-2 and TRBJ2-7, with 8 bases that match TRBD2. CDR3 size: 13 residues. With 8 bases clipped from V and 2 bases from J, the junction kept 5 bases outside the gene matches. Germline V gene sequence: CDR1 SGHAT, CDR2 FQNNGV. CDR3 in amino acids: CASSGGDPYEQYF. DNA of the CDR3: TGTGCCAGCTCGGGGGGGGATCCCTACGAGCAGTACTTC.

CDR3 nucleotides: TGTGCCAGCAGCTTAGCCCCAGGCGCCGGGGCCAACGTCCTGACTTTC. Its protein is CASSLAPGAGANVLTF. The rearrangement joins TRBV7-2 to TRBJ2-6, with D hard to call. Trimming left V 0 bases short and J 4 bases short, with 10 bases between. Per the germline V gene, CDR1 is SGHTA and CDR2 is FQGNSA. The length of the CDR3 is 16 residues.

The genes are TRBV4-2 and TRBJ1-2, with D possibly being TRBD1 (5 bases). This CDR3 is 16 amino acids long. Trimming removed 0 bases at V and 5 bases at J, with 16 bases between. Germline lookup yields CDR1 LGHNA and CDR2 YNFKEQ. CDR3 DNA: TGTGCCAGCAGCCAAGATTTTGCAGGGAGGATTTATGGCTACACCTTC. It codes for CASSQDFAGRIYGYTF.

This chain connects TRBV5-6 to TRBJ2-5, with a tentative D call TRBD2 (5 bases). The CDR3 has 14 amino acids. Trimming removed 0 bases at V and 3 bases at J, with 9 bases between. Germline V CDR1 and CDR2: SGHDT, YYEEEE. The CDR3 spells CASSLGVGEETQYF. For the CDR3, the DNA is TGTGCCAGCAGCTTGGGTGTGGGAGAAGAGACCCAGTACTTC. Full variable domain (missing parts from reference TRBV5-6 and TRBJ2-5): DAGVTQSPTHLIKTRGQQVTLRCSPKSGHDTVSWYQQALGQGPQFIFQYYEEEERQRGNFPDRFSGHQFPNYSSELNVNALLLGDSALYLCASSLGVGEETQYFGPGTRLLVL.

CDR3 residues: CASSKDREKQYF. In nucleotides, the CDR3 is TGCGCCAGCAGCAAGGACAGAGAGAAGCAGTACTTC. V is TRBV5-1 and J is TRBJ2-5; possible D gene TRBD1, 6 bases. The V end lost 4 bases, the J end lost 11 bases, and 15 bases lay between the germline ends. Germline CDR1 SGHRS, CDR2 YFSETQ. There are 12 residues in the CDR3.

The J gene is TRBJ1-2, the V gene TRBV7-8; 9 positions agree with TRBD1. The CDR3 is made up of 15 amino acids. V dropped 5 bases and J dropped 1; count of bases not matched to a gene: 5. In germline, CDR1 is SGHVS, CDR2 FQNEAQ. The CDR3 DNA is TGTGCCAGCAGCCTCGGGACAGGGATTAACTATGGCTACACCTTC. Translating gives CASSLGTGINYGYTF. The whole variable domain, remainder taken from reference TRBV7-8 and TRBJ1-2, is GAGVSQSPRYKVAKRGQDVALRCDPISGHVSLFWYQQALGQGPEFLTYFQNEAQLDKSGLPSDRFFAERPEGSVSTLKIQRTQQEDSAVYLCASSLGTGINYGYTFGSGTRLTVV.

This chain's CDR3 is CASSQGLAGVDEQFF. CDR3 bases: TGTGCCAGCAGCCAGGGACTAGCGGGGGTGGATGAGCAGTTCTTC. The V call is TRBV5-4, the J call TRBJ2-1; the match to TRBD2 covers 14 bases. Looked up from germline, CDR1 is SGHNT and CDR2 is YYREEE (reference sequence). J lost 8 bases, V lost 4 bases, and 5 bases had no gene match. CDR3 length: 15 amino acids. Based on the CDR3 plus reference TRBV5-4 and TRBJ2-1, the full variable domain is ETGVTQSPTHLIKTRGQQVTLRCSSQSGHNTVSWYQQALGQGPQFIFQYYREEENGRGNFPPRFSGLQFPNYSSELNVNALELDDSALYLCASSQGLAGVDEQFFGPGTRLTVL.

This chain joins TRBV30 and TRBJ1-2; the D is unclear. The ends were cut back, 3 bases at V and 8 bases at J, with 10 bases in the middle. The CDR3 runs to 11 residues. The germline V gene encodes CDR1 GTSNPN and CDR2 SVGIG (reference sequence). CDR3 residues: CAWSGDFGYTF. CDR3 DNA: TGTGCCTGGAGCGGGGATTTCGGCTACACCTTC.

The genes are TRBV7-8 and TRBJ2-6, with D unclear. The CDR3 spans 16 residues. Trimming cost V 0 bases and J 0 bases, with 6 bases left between them. CDR1 is SGHVS and CDR2 is FQNEAQ in the germline V gene. The CDR3 sequence is CASSLAPFSGANVLTF. In DNA, the CDR3 is TGTGCCAGCAGCTTAGCTCCCTTCTCTGGGGCCAACGTCCTGACTTTC.

The chain combines TRBV6-1 with TRBJ2-7; TRBD2 might be the D (6 bases). The CDR3 runs 13 residues. Per the germline V gene, CDR1 is MNHNS and CDR2 is SASEGT. Trimming took off 6 bases at V and 0 bases at J, with 9 bases between the two ends. CDR3 loop: CASSEGLSYEQYF. In DNA, the CDR3 is TGTGCCAGCAGCGAGGGACTCTCCTACGAGCAGTACTTC.

V and J are TRBV27 and TRBJ1-1; maybe TRBD1 (5 bases). This CDR3 has 14 residues. Looked up from germline, CDR1 is MNHEY and CDR2 is SMNVEV (reference sequence). Trimming shortened V by 5 bases and J by 0 bases, and 10 bases separated the two germline ends. Written as DNA, the CDR3 is TGTGCCAGCAGTACCTCGACAGTGAACACTGAAGCTTTCTTT. It encodes CASSTSTVNTEAFF.

The genes are TRBV29-1 and TRBJ1-4; D is unclear. V was trimmed by 2 bases and J by 8 bases, leaving 6 bases between them. The CDR3 loop spans 11 amino acids. Germline CDR1 and CDR2: SQVTM and ANQGSEA. The CDR3 here is CSVEQAEKLFF. The CDR3 DNA follows: TGCAGCGTTGAACAGGCGGAAAAACTGTTTTTT.

The chain couples TRBV11-3 to TRBJ2-7; 8 bases match TRBD1. CDR1 SGHNT and CDR2 YENEEA come from the germline V gene. V lost 1 base and J lost 5; bases outside the gene matches: 7. The CDR3 sequence is 15 residues long. The CDR3 region has the DNA TGTGCCAGCAGCTTAGGGACAGGGATTTCCCACGAGCAGTACTTC. This encodes CASSLGTGISHEQYF.

CDR3 region: CASSKDRSYEQYF. The CDR3 bases are TGTGCCAGCAGTAAGGACAGGAGCTACGAGCAGTACTTC. The chain couples TRBV2 to TRBJ2-7, with TRBD1 identical over 7 bases. J lost 3 bases, V lost 5 bases, and 4 bases had no gene match. The CDR3 extends over 13 amino acids. The germline V gene has CDR1 SNHLY and CDR2 FYNNEI.

The CDR3 DNA follows: TGTGCCATCAGCCAGGGCGAAATCTCCTACGAGCAGTACTTC. Translated, it gives CAISQGEISYEQYF. The rearrangement uses TRBV10-3 and TRBJ2-5, with a possible D match to TRBD1 (5 bases). The J call may be faulty, since TRBJ2-7 better matches the DNA end. From germline, CDR1 is ENHRY and CDR2 SYGVKD. This CDR3 spans 14 amino acids.

The chain employs TRBV11-3 and TRBJ2-7; D possibly corresponds to TRBD2 (5 bases). In germline, CDR1 is SGHNT, CDR2 YENEEA. V dropped 6 bases and J dropped 3 bases, with 15 bases sitting between them. The CDR3 totals 14 residues. CDR3: CASRSPSGNYEQYF. As DNA, the CDR3 is TGTGCCAGCAGATCGCCCTCGGGGAACTACGAGCAGTACTTC.